The next 10 T cell receptor beta chains were all read from a single sample in a study of early T cells in non-severe SARS-CoV-2 infection. TCRdb analysed the 5' RACE reads with MiXCR anew, one entry per CDR3 protein. The sample includes tens of thousands of distinct CDR3 sequences, roughly a tenth of them seen just once. Here the sequenced sample was whole blood, taken at baseline. These receptors were taken from an adult who was a healthcare worker with PCR-confirmed SARS-CoV-2 infection or an uninfected control (not recorded which).

The chain carries TRBV7-9 and TRBJ2-3; 8 bases fit TRBD2. The CDR3 is 16 residues long. J was trimmed by 5 bases and V by 1 base; bases with no gene match: 8. CDR1 is SEHNR, CDR2 FQNEAQ, per germline (reference sequence). Written as DNA, the CDR3 is TGTGCCAGCAGCTTAGATAAGCGGGGGCCCGGAGATACGCAGTATTTT. It translates to CASSLDKRGPGDTQYF.

This clonotype was counted ten times or more. The chain carries TRBV5-4 and TRBJ2-7; TRBD1 matches at 7 bases. The V segment lost 4 bases and the J segment 6 bases; nucleotides outside the gene matches: 4. The CDR3 totals 12 residues. The germline V gene encodes CDR1 SGHNT and CDR2 YYREEE (reference sequence). CDR3 in amino acids: CASSQGQIEQYF. Written as DNA, the CDR3 is TGTGCCAGCAGCCAGGGACAGATCGAGCAGTACTTC.

The chain uses TRBV9 and TRBJ2-7; 11 bases are a match to TRBD2. The CDR3 runs 16 residues. CDR1 is SGDLS, CDR2 YYNGEE, per germline. Germline trimming cut 2 bases from V and 3 bases from J; bases unmatched to any gene: 7. CDR3 in DNA: TGTGCCAGCAGCGTCTTAGCGGGGGGGCCGGTCTACGAGCAGTACTTC. Translation gives CASSVLAGGPVYEQYF. Full variable domain (rest looked up from reference TRBV9 and TRBJ2-7): DSGVTQTPKHLITATGQRVTLRCSPRSGDLSVYWYQQSLDQGLQFLIQYYNGEERAKGNILERFSAQQFPDLHSELNLSSLELGDSALYFCASSVLAGGPVYEQYFGPGTRLTVT.

The chain joins TRBV20-1 to TRBJ2-7; TRBD1 aligns across 7 bases. This CDR3 spans 14 amino acids. V trimming: 0 bases; J trimming: 6 bases; junction bases outside the gene matches: 8. The germline V gene has CDR1 DFQATT and CDR2 SNEGSKA (reference sequence). CDR3 sequence reads: CSARDGTGVFEQYF. CDR3 coding DNA: TGCAGTGCTAGAGATGGAACAGGGGTTTTCGAGCAGTACTTC.

The CDR3 protein is CASSFFPNSPLHF. The CDR3, as DNA: TGTGCCAGCAGCTTCTTCCCTAATTCACCCCTCCACTTT. The chain combines TRBV7-9 with TRBJ1-6; no reliable D call. Germline lookup yields CDR1 SEHNR and CDR2 FQNEAQ (reference sequence). Trimming stripped 3 bases from V and 6 bases from J, with 6 bases between. The CDR3 extends over 13 amino acids.

V is TRBV6-4 and J is TRBJ1-1, with D possibly TRBD1 on 5 matching bases. The ends were cut back, 3 bases at V and 1 base at J, with 6 bases in the middle. Looked up from germline, CDR1 is MRHNA and CDR2 is SNTAGT. The CDR3 sequence is 13 residues long. The CDR3 loop reads CASSETANTEAFF. Written as DNA, the CDR3 is TGTGCCAGCAGTGAGACAGCGAACACTGAAGCTTTCTTT.

This clonotype was seen a handful of times. The chain carries TRBV3-1 and TRBJ2-2; D ambiguous. The germline V and J ends were trimmed by 1 base and 5 bases, with 5 bases remaining between them. Looked up from germline, CDR1 is LGHDT and CDR2 is YNNKEL (reference sequence). This CDR3 has 13 residues. The CDR3 here is CASSQGRTGELFF. The DNA for the CDR3 is TGTGCCAGCAGCCAAGGGCGTACCGGGGAGCTGTTTTTT.

This clonotype was recorded a few times. The chain uses TRBV20-1 and TRBJ2-1, with D possibly being TRBD2 (7 bases). V dropped 2 bases and J dropped 6 bases, with 14 bases sitting between them. The CDR3 spans 14 residues. The germline CDR1 and CDR2 sequences are DFQATT and SNEGSKA (reference sequence). CDR3 in DNA: TGCAGTGCTAGACGGGGGGCGCGAGGCAATGAGCAGTTCTTC. It translates to CSARRGARGNEQFF.

The V and J genes are TRBV19 and TRBJ2-3; a possible D gene is TRBD1 (5 bases). Germline V gene lookup returns CDR1 LNHDA and CDR2 SQIVND (reference sequence). Trimming took off 8 bases at V and 1 base at J, with 10 bases between the two ends. CDR3 size: 13 residues. CDR3 coding DNA: TGTGCCAGTGGAATACAGGGCACAGATACGCAGTATTTT. Translating it yields CASGIQGTDTQYF.

The CDR3 DNA is TGCAGTGCTCCTCGGACTAGCGGGGGAGGGGATACGCAGTATTTT. Translation gives CSAPRTSGGGDTQYF. The chain couples TRBV20-1 to TRBJ2-3; 13 nucleotides match TRBD2. This CDR3 has 15 residues. Germline V gives CDR1 DFQATT, CDR2 SNEGSKA (reference sequence). V lost 5 bases, J lost 6 bases, and 8 bases stayed unmatched.